A single sample is the source of the 30 T cell receptor beta chains below, sequenced in a study of cytomegalovirus exposure and HLA in healthy donors. Sequencing used immunoSEQ multiplex PCR; TCRdb keeps in-frame clones, though not all of them. The top ten hold around 0.85% of the sample, which has over 85,000 clones, roughly 95% seen once. Sequenced material: PBMCs. The receptor set was obtained from a woman aged 18-29 years in good health and CMV-seronegative.

This rearrangement joins TRBV5-1 to TRBJ2-1; D remains unclear. V dropped 0 bases and J dropped 15 bases, with 13 bases sitting between them. The germline V gene encodes CDR1 SGHRS and CDR2 YFSETQ. There are 12 residues in the CDR3. The DNA for the CDR3 is TGCGCCAGCAGCTTGGGTTCTCGCGTGTGGTTCTTC. It specifies CASSLGSRVWFF.

The chain recombines TRBV29-1 with TRBJ2-1; 9 bases are a match to TRBD2. V shed 4 bases and J 9 bases; nucleotides not matched to a gene: 7. Germline lookup yields CDR1 SQVTM and CDR2 ANQGSEA. The CDR3 sequence is 13 residues long. The CDR3 protein is CSVVSSGIIEQFF. Written as DNA, the CDR3 is TGCAGCGTTGTGTCTAGCGGGATAATTGAGCAGTTCTTC.

The chain is built from TRBV15 and TRBJ2-3; D is unclear. Per the germline V gene, CDR1 is LNHNV and CDR2 is YYDKDF (reference sequence). V lost 5 bases, J lost 4 bases, and 10 bases lay in between. The CDR3 is made up of 13 amino acids. The CDR3 region is CATSDTIPDTQYF. The CDR3 region has the DNA TGTGCCACCAGCGATACAATACCAGATACGCAGTATTTT.

The CDR3: CASSIDVEASYNSPLHF. The CDR3 DNA reads as TGTGCCAGTAGTATAGATGTCGAGGCCTCCTATAATTCACCCCTCCACTTT. The rearrangement links TRBV19 to TRBJ1-6; D is unclear. V gave up 0 bases and J gave up 0 bases, with 9 bases separating them. The CDR3 length is 17 residues. Germline V CDR1 and CDR2: LNHDA, SQIVND (reference sequence).

A remark on this clone: A far larger clone is just one base off, so this is likely a read error. The chain combines TRBV4-2 with TRBJ2-7, with TRBD2 identical over 11 bases. Germline loops: CDR1 LGHNA, CDR2 YNFKEQ. V lost 2 bases and J lost 6; bases outside the gene matches: 9. The CDR3 length is 16 residues. This CDR3 is CASSQHSGRALGEQYF. The CDR3 nucleotides read TGTGCCAGCAGCCAACATAGCGGGAGGGCCCTCGGCGAGCAGTACTTC.

The V call is TRBV7-8, the J call TRBJ2-1; D gene unclear. This CDR3 contains 18 residues. Trimming pared 1 base from V and 0 bases from J, leaving 16 bases between. The germline CDR1 and CDR2 sequences are SGHVS and FQNEAQ. The chain's CDR3 is CASSLEWLPHRSYNEQFF. CDR3 DNA: TGTGCCAGCAGCTTAGAATGGCTCCCGCACCGCTCCTACAATGAGCAGTTCTTC.

This rearrangement joins TRBV27 to TRBJ1-1; 9 bases are shared with TRBD1. Germline CDR1 reads MNHEY; CDR2 reads SMNVEV (reference sequence). The length of the CDR3 is 13 residues. V shed 8 bases, J shed 5 bases, and the junction held 6 bases outside the gene matches. CDR3 sequence (DNA): TGTGCCAGCGGGGGGACAGGGACGACTGAAGCTTTCTTT. Translating gives CASGGTGTTEAFF.

This clone was seen once. This sequence joins TRBV4-1 and TRBJ2-7; possible D gene TRBD1, 6 bases. Germline loops: CDR1 MGHRA, CDR2 YSYEKL. V lost 4 bases and J 0 bases, leaving 16 bases between the germline ends. The CDR3 is 16 residues long. The CDR3 protein is CASSPKGVTGSYEQYF. For the CDR3, the DNA is TGCGCCAGCAGCCCGAAGGGGGTCACCGGCTCCTACGAGCAGTACTTC.

This chain connects TRBV19 to TRBJ1-1; weak D call: TRBD1 (5 bases). Between the trimmed V and J ends, which lost 4 bases and 3 bases, there was a span of 9 bases. The CDR3 runs 13 residues. Germline loops: CDR1 LNHDA, CDR2 SQIVND (reference sequence). In DNA form, the CDR3 reads TGTGCCAGTAGTACAGGGTTGGACACTGAAGCTTTCTTT. It specifies CASSTGLDTEAFF.

V usage is TRBV7-2 and J usage is TRBJ1-2, with D possibly being TRBD1 (5 bases). V lost 1 base and J lost 8, with 11 bases in between. CDR3 length: 13 amino acids. Germline V gene data show CDR1 as SGHTA and CDR2 as FQGNSA. CDR3 protein: CASSLGGQGGYTF. CDR3 nucleotides: TGTGCCAGCAGCTTAGGTGGTCAGGGAGGCTACACCTTC. Variable domain in full (rest from reference TRBV7-2 and TRBJ1-2): GAGVSQSPSNKVTEKGKDVELRCDPISGHTALYWYRQSLGQGLEFLIYFQGNSAPDKSGLPSDRFSAERTGGSVSTLTIQRTQQEDSAVYLCASSLGGQGGYTFGSGTRLTVV.

This chain connects TRBV6-1 to TRBJ2-1; D perhaps matches TRBD2 (6 bases). The CDR3 spans 17 residues. Germline loops: CDR1 MNHNS, CDR2 SASEGT. The ends were cut back, 4 bases at V and 1 base at J, with 17 bases in the middle. Here the CDR3 reads CASSGASAQWSYNEQFF. The DNA for the CDR3 is TGTGCCAGCAGTGGAGCTAGCGCCCAGTGGTCCTACAATGAGCAGTTCTTC.

Here the CDR3 reads CASSWDRGGTEAFF. CDR3 nucleotides: TGTGCCAGCAGCTGGGACAGGGGTGGAACTGAAGCTTTCTTT. The rearrangement links TRBV7-9 to TRBJ1-1; 10 bases agree with TRBD1. This CDR3 region has 14 residues. V lost 4 bases, J lost 5 bases, and 4 bases stayed unmatched. Germline CDR1 reads SEHNR; CDR2 reads FQNEAQ (reference sequence).

This chain's CDR3 is CASSDSPGVRSYNEQFF. For the CDR3, the DNA is TGTGCCAGCAGTGACTCACCGGGGGTGCGCTCCTACAATGAGCAGTTCTTC. This chain uses TRBV6-4 with TRBJ2-1; tentative D call: TRBD2 (6 bases). CDR3 size: 17 residues. CDR1 is MRHNA and CDR2 is SNTAGT in the germline V gene. V was clipped by 0 bases and J by 0 bases, with 12 bases between them.

V is TRBV18 and J is TRBJ1-2, with no clear D. Per germline, CDR1 KGHSH and CDR2 LQKENI. Trimming took off 6 bases at V and 8 bases at J, with 13 bases between the two ends. This CDR3 has 12 residues. The DNA for the CDR3 is TGTGCCAGCTCGCCGGGGATGCGAGGCTACACCTTC. Its translation is CASSPGMRGYTF.

This chain uses TRBV7-8 with TRBJ2-1, with TRBD2 matching over 7 bases. The germline CDR1 and CDR2 sequences are SGHVS and FQNEAQ. The CDR3 length is 15 residues. Germline trimming cut 7 bases from V and 5 bases from J; bases unmatched to any gene: 11. The CDR3 reads CASTLLAGVHNEQFF. The CDR3 nucleotides are TGTGCCAGCACCCTACTTGCGGGAGTCCACAATGAGCAGTTCTTC.

V usage is TRBV4-1 and J usage is TRBJ2-7; D is perhaps TRBD1 (5 bases). This CDR3 has 17 amino acids. Germline assignment: CDR1 MGHRA and CDR2 YSYEKL. V lost 2 bases and J lost 0, with 17 bases in between. The CDR3 DNA is TGCGCCAGCAGCCAATCCAGGAGTCAGGGTCTCTCCTACGAGCAGTACTTC. The encoded protein is CASSQSRSQGLSYEQYF.

CDR3 bases: TGTGCCAGCAGCTCCAATTCACAGGGGTCCACTGAAGCTTTCTTT. It specifies CASSSNSQGSTEAFF. The rearrangement links TRBV5-4 to TRBJ1-1; 7 bases map to TRBD1. Germline loops: CDR1 SGHNT, CDR2 YYREEE (reference sequence). The CDR3 totals 15 residues. The trim removed 3 bases at V and 4 bases at J, leaving 9 bases unmatched. Full variable domain (outside the CDR3, taken from reference TRBV5-4 and TRBJ1-1): ETGVTQSPTHLIKTRGQQVTLRCSSQSGHNTVSWYQQALGQGPQFIFQYYREEENGRGNFPPRFSGLQFPNYSSELNVNALELDDSALYLCASSSNSQGSTEAFFGQGTRLTVV.

The chain employs TRBV7-9 and TRBJ2-7; 8 bases are a match to TRBD1. Germline V CDR1 and CDR2: SEHNR, FQNEAQ (reference sequence). The CDR3 is made up of 16 amino acids. V trimming: 5 bases; J trimming: 1 base; junction bases outside the gene matches: 10. CDR3 protein: CASSPLEGQGSYEQYF. CDR3 coding DNA: TGTGCCAGCAGCCCCTTGGAAGGACAGGGTTCCTACGAGCAGTACTTC. The full variable domain, rest sourced from reference TRBV7-9 and TRBJ2-7, is DTGVSQNPRHKITKRGQNVTFRCDPISEHNRLYWYRQTLGQGPEFLTYFQNEAQLEKSRLLSDRFSAERPKGSFSTLEIQRTEQGDSAMYLCASSPLEGQGSYEQYFGPGTRLTVT.

The V and J genes are TRBV2 and TRBJ2-6; D is uncertain. V was shortened by 10 bases and J by 0 bases, with 10 bases between the two germline ends. The CDR3 spans 14 residues. CDR1 is SNHLY, CDR2 FYNNEI, per germline. The CDR3 DNA sequence: TGTGCCACTGACACGTCCTCTGGGGCCAACGTCCTGACTTTC. It codes for CATDTSSGANVLTF.

The V call is TRBV6-5, the J call TRBJ2-3, with D unclear. Trimming removed 6 bases at V and 0 bases at J, with 4 bases between. The V gene's germline CDR1 is MNHEY and CDR2 SVGAGI. The CDR3 runs to 12 residues. CDR3 region: CASRTSTDTQYF. In DNA form, the CDR3 reads TGTGCCAGCAGGACTAGCACAGATACGCAGTATTTT.

The chain joins TRBV9 to TRBJ1-2; no clear D gene. The CDR3 sequence is 14 residues long. CDR1 is SGDLS, CDR2 YYNGEE, per germline. V was shortened by 4 bases and J by 4 bases, with 14 bases between the two germline ends. The CDR3 DNA sequence: TGTGCCAGCAGCCCCTTGGAGGTACCCTATGGCTACACCTTC. Protein product: CASSPLEVPYGYTF.

The chain couples TRBV28 to TRBJ2-7; D may be TRBD2 (5 bases). This CDR3 spans 14 amino acids. Germline V lookup: CDR1 MDHEN, CDR2 SYDVKM. V was shortened by 5 bases and J by 0 bases, with 11 bases between the two germline ends. In DNA form, the CDR3 reads TGTGCCAGCAGTCGGGATTCGAGCTCCTACGAGCAGTACTTC. Translation: CASSRDSSSYEQYF.

The chain combines TRBV2 with TRBJ1-2, with 8 positions matching TRBD1. V dropped 7 bases and J dropped 5; count of bases not matched to a gene: 18. The CDR3 covers 17 residues. CDR1 and CDR2 (germline): SNHLY, FYNNEI. The chain's CDR3 is CASISTGQERIPYGYTF. DNA for the CDR3: TGTGCCAGCATCTCAACGGGACAGGAGAGAATTCCGTATGGCTACACCTTC. Full variable domain (missing parts from reference TRBV2 and TRBJ1-2): EPEVTQTPSHQVTQMGQEVILRCVPISNHLYFYWYRQILGQKVEFLVSFYNNEISEKSEIFDDQFSVERPDGSNFTLKIRSTKLEDSAMYFCASISTGQERIPYGYTFGSGTRLTVV.

CDR3 protein: CASSLDRTEAFF. DNA of the CDR3: TGTGCCAGCAGCTTGGACAGGACTGAAGCTTTCTTT. The chain combines TRBV5-4 with TRBJ1-1; D may be TRBD1 (5 bases). CDR1 and CDR2 (germline): SGHNT, YYREEE (reference sequence). V was shortened by 0 bases and J by 5 bases, with 5 bases between the two germline ends. CDR3 length: 12 amino acids. Using reference TRBV5-4 and TRBJ1-1 for the parts outside the CDR3, the full variable domain is ETGVTQSPTHLIKTRGQQVTLRCSSQSGHNTVSWYQQALGQGPQFIFQYYREEENGRGNFPPRFSGLQFPNYSSELNVNALELDDSALYLCASSLDRTEAFFGQGTRLTVV.

This rearrangement joins TRBV10-3 to TRBJ2-3; D is possibly TRBD2 (6 bases). V was pared by 6 bases and J by 4 bases, with 14 bases between. This CDR3 region has 14 residues. Looked up from germline, CDR1 is ENHRY and CDR2 is SYGVKD. This CDR3 reads CAISGTEGPDTQYF. CDR3 bases: TGTGCCATCAGCGGGACTGAGGGCCCAGATACGCAGTATTTT.

This chain connects TRBV6-1 to TRBJ1-3; no clear D gene. This CDR3 is built from 13 residues. Germline values: CDR1 MNHNS, CDR2 SASEGT. Trimming pared 3 bases from V and 0 bases from J, leaving 3 bases between. CDR3 sequence: CASSDSSGNTIYF. DNA for the CDR3: TGTGCCAGCAGTGACAGCTCTGGAAACACCATATATTTT.

This sequence joins TRBV10-3 and TRBJ1-5; 9 bases align to TRBD1. Germline values: CDR1 ENHRY, CDR2 SYGVKD. The V gene end was trimmed by 3 bases and the J gene end by 6 bases; junction bases not matched to a gene: 9. The CDR3 spans 16 residues. For the CDR3, the DNA is TGTGCCATCAGTGAACCGGGACAGGGCTTGGGTCAGCCCCAGCATTTT. This sequence encodes CAISEPGQGLGQPQHF.

This sequence joins TRBV5-4 and TRBJ1-1; D ambiguous. V lost 0 bases, J lost 1 base, and 4 bases lay in between. The CDR3 length is 13 residues. CDR1 is SGHNT, CDR2 YYREEE, per germline (reference sequence). In nucleotides, the CDR3 is TGTGCCAGCAGCTTGGGGGCGAACACTGAAGCTTTCTTT. This gives the protein CASSLGANTEAFF. The full variable domain, rest sourced from reference TRBV5-4 and TRBJ1-1, is ETGVTQSPTHLIKTRGQQVTLRCSSQSGHNTVSWYQQALGQGPQFIFQYYREEENGRGNFPPRFSGLQFPNYSSELNVNALELDDSALYLCASSLGANTEAFFGQGTRLTVV.

The rearrangement uses TRBV9 and TRBJ2-3, with 13 bases identical to TRBD2. V lost 4 bases and J lost 3; bases outside the gene matches: 5. This CDR3 has 16 amino acids. Looked up from germline, CDR1 is SGDLS and CDR2 is YYNGEE. The CDR3 nucleotides are TGTGCCAGCAGCTCTGGGACTAGCGGGACAACAGATACGCAGTATTTT. Translated, it gives CASSSGTSGTTDTQYF.

The genes are TRBV20-1 and TRBJ1-1, with no clear D. Germline loops: CDR1 DFQATT, CDR2 SNEGSKA (reference sequence). The CDR3 length is 11 residues. V was trimmed by 3 bases and J by 5 bases, leaving 7 bases between them. The CDR3 sequence: CSASAGTEAFF. As DNA, the CDR3 is TGCAGTGCTAGTGCCGGGACTGAAGCTTTCTTT.